This T cell receptor beta chain was sequenced in a study of human T cells and chemical hapten exposure. Findings and limits, study-wide: Expanded TCRs grouped into significantly more large CDR3 similarity clusters than controls produced.

This CDR3 spans 13 amino acids. Germline loops: CDR1 ENHRY, CDR2 SYGVKD. Between the trimmed V and J ends, which lost 6 bases and 0 bases, there was a span of 8 bases. Ten or more counts support this clonotype. Its target is unknown. The time point here: pre-sensitization, week 0. Documented treatment: therapeutic diphenylcyclopropenone sensitization with weekly scalp DPC. Each CDR3 protein is one row after TCRdb ran MiXCR on the RACE reads. The sample has tens of thousands of distinct CDR3 sequences; about 7.6% are singletons. The clonotype originates from a woman aged 45 to 65 with alopecia areata. Some clones in this sample may be carry-over from other donors' samples. Sequenced here: whole blood, sampled in connection with sensitization to the hapten diphenylcyclopropenone (DPC). The chain employs TRBV10-3 and TRBJ1-1; no definite D call. The CDR3 loop reads CAISPGLNTEAFF. Written as DNA, the CDR3 is TGTGCCATCAGCCCAGGTCTGAACACTGAAGCTTTCTTT.